The subject of this entry is one T cell receptor (beta chain). Here immunoSEQ multiplex PCR was the method, and the copy in TCRdb shows in-frame clones only, minus some. This sample yields about 2.2 million clones, of which around 93% are seen a single time; about 1.7% belongs to the top ten. CDR3 length: 14 residues. With V trimmed by 5 bases and J by 2 bases, 6 bases remained unmatched. Per the germline V gene, CDR1 is SEHNR and CDR2 is FQNEAQ (reference sequence). The data are from a study of shared clonotypes between healthy human individuals. Naive CD8 cells lacked CD45RO and underwent positive selection for CCR7, leaving out terminally differentiated effector memory CD45RA+ cells.

The TCR originated in a man between 18 and 29 years old in good health. Some clones in this sample may be carry-over from other donors' samples. The V gene is TRBV7-9, the J gene TRBJ2-7, with 7 bases identical to TRBD1. Material for sequencing was naive CD8+ T cells from PBMCs. The CDR3 DNA sequence: TGTGCCAGCAGCGAGGGACAGCGACCCTACGAGCAGTACTTC. Its protein product is CASSEGQRPYEQYF.